This TCR beta chain was observed in a study of blood T cell repertoires in COVID-19. In the study overall: Samples taken during acute and convalescent COVID-19 were collected in the United States, Italy and Spain. In each case, the material was cDNA or gDNA derived from T cells, B-cell-depleted T cells, or PBMCs.

The germline CDR1 and CDR2 sequences are MNHEY and SVGAGI. The CDR3 is made up of 14 amino acids. With 8 bases removed from V and 7 bases from J, the gap between germline ends came to 15 bases. Authors' methods: Reference gene primer amplification yielded estimated nucleated cell counts. Generated by immunoSEQ multiplex PCR, the TCRdb table keeps only in-frame clones and is missing some. Clone size and V and J calls were adopted from that table, with D and trimming inferred from the DNA. This table has 150,000 to 200,000 clones, about 89% appearing once. The chain couples TRBV6-5 to TRBJ1-6; TRBD1 might be the D (5 bases). Sequenced material: peripheral blood. The sequence derives from a man between 60 and 70 years old with acute or convalescent COVID-19. The CDR3 sequence is CASRLGTLNSPLHF. DNA of the CDR3: TGTGCCAGCCGCCTCGGGACTTTAAATTCACCCCTCCACTTT.